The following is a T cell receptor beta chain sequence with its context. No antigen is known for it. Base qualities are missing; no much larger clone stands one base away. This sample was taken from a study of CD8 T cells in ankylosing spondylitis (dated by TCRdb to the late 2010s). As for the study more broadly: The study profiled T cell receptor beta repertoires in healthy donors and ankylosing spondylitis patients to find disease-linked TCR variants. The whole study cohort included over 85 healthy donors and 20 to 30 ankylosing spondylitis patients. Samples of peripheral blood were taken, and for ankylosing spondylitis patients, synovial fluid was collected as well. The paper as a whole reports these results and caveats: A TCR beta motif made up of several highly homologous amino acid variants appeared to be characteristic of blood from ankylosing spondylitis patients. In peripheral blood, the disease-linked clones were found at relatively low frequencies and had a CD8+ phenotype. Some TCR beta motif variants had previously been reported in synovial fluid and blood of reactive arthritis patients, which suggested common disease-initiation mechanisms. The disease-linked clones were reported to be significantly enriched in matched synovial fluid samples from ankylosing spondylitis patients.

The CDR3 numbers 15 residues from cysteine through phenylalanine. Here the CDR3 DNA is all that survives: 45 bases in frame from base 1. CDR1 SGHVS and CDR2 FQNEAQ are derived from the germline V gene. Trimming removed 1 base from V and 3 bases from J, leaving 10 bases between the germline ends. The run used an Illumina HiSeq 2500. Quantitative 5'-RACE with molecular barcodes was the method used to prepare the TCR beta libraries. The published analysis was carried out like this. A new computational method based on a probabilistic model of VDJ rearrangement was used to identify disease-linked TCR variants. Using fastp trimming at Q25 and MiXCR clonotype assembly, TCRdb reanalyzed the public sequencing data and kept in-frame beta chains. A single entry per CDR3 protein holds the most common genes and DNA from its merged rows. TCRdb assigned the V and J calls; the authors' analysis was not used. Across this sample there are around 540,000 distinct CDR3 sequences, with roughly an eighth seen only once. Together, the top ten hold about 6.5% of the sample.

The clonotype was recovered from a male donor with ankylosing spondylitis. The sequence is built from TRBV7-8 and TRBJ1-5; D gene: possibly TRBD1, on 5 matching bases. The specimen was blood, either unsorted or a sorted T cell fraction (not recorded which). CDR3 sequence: CASSLVAGYNQPQHF. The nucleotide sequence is TGTGCCAGCAGCTTAGTCGCAGGGTACAATCAGCCCCAGCATTTT.